The entry below describes one T cell receptor (beta chain). In the authors' workflow: Nucleated cell number was recorded as an estimate derived from reference gene primer amplification. Sequencing was performed with immunoSEQ multiplex PCR; in TCRdb, only in-frame clones are kept and a portion is missing. That table supplies the V and J calls and clone size; D and trimming were determined from the DNA. The sample carries over 250,000 clones, about 70% recorded once. This entry belongs to a study of blood T cell repertoires in COVID-19. Study-wide context: Samples representing acute and convalescent COVID-19 were sourced from the United States, Italy and Spain. The analysed material was cDNA or gDNA that came from T cells, B-cell-depleted T cells, or PBMCs.

This CDR3 has 13 residues. Trimming left V 3 bases short and J 4 bases short, with 7 bases between. The V gene is TRBV12-3 or TRBV12-4, the J gene TRBJ1-5; D not resolved. The clonotype comes from a woman aged 80 or older with acute or convalescent COVID-19. Sequenced: peripheral blood. CDR3 protein: CASSFKENQPQHF. CDR3 sequence (DNA): TGTGCCAGCAGTTTTAAGGAGAATCAGCCCCAGCATTTT.